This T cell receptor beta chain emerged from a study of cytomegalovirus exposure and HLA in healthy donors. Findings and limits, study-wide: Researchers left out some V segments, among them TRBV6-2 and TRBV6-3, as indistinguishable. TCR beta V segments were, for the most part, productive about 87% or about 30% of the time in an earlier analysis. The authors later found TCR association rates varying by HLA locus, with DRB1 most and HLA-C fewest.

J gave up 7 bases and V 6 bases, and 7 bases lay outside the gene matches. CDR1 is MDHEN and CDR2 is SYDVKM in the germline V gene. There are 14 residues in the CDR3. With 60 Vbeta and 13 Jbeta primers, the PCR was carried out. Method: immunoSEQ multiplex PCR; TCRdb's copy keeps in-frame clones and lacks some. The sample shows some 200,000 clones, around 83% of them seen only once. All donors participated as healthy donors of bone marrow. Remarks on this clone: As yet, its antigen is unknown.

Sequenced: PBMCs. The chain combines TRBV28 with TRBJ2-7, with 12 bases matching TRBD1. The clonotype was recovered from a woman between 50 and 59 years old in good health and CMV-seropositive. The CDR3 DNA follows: TGTGCCAGCAGAGGGACAGGGGGCGCGGAAGAGCAGTACTTC. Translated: CASRGTGGAEEQYF.